This TCR beta chain was recovered during a study of early T cells in non-severe SARS-CoV-2 infection. At the level of the study: Sequencing input comprised bulk RNA from unsorted whole blood; chain pairing was not available. Whole-study findings and limits: Reliance on VDJdb matching favored anti-spike CD8 responses; private and CD4 specificities were missed.

Of note for this clonotype: Its target is not known. It may be a read error: a sequence one base away is much more abundant.

Separate cDNA molecules each had unique molecular identifiers attached to them. TCRdb ran MiXCR on the 5' RACE reads and lists one entry per CDR3 protein. The repertoire holds around 94,000 distinct CDR3 sequences, with about an eighth as singletons. This sequence originates from an adult who was a healthcare worker with PCR-confirmed SARS-CoV-2 infection or an uninfected control (not recorded which). The source material was whole blood.

As DNA, the CDR3 is TGTGCCAGCGGCCGTACTAGCGGGAACTCCTACGAGCAGTACTTC. Translation gives CASGRTSGNSYEQYF. This chain uses TRBV5-4 with TRBJ2-7; 10 bases map to TRBD2. Germline values: CDR1 SGHNT, CDR2 YYREEE (reference sequence). The CDR3 sequence is 15 residues long. V lost 7 bases, J lost 0 bases, and 7 bases stayed unmatched.